The rows below give T cell receptor beta chains drawn from one sample of a study of identical twins. TCRdb independently ran MiXCR on the 5' RACE reads; one entry per CDR3 protein. This sample has roughly 720,000 distinct CDR3 sequences, with 15% to 20% found just once. This sample was shared with a second study, whose subject was T cells expressing NK-cell markers.

The sample taken for sequencing was PBMCs. The receptors stem from a woman under 30 in good health. CDR3s include the opening cysteine and the closing phenylalanine or tryptophan. D genes are given only for firm matches. Only part of the rows carry a size: once, few, many, or a class if the clone is expanded.

size: NA
D: NA
J: TRBJ2-6
V: TRBV5-1
CDR3: CASSLAVSSGANVLTF
DNA: TGCGCCAGCAGCTTGGCAGTATCTTCTGGGGCCAACGTCCTGACTTTC

size: NA
D: NA
J: TRBJ2-3
V: TRBV12-3/TRBV12-4
CDR3: CASSSIDTQYF
DNA: TGTGCCAGCAGTTCGATAGATACGCAGTATTTT

size: NA
D: NA
J: TRBJ2-3
V: TRBV25-1
CDR3: CASSTFLDTQYF
DNA: TGTGCCAGCAGTACCTTCCTAGATACGCAGTATTTT

size: few
D: NA
J: TRBJ1-1
V: TRBV11-2
CDR3: CASSLLAAEAFF
DNA: TGTGCCAGCAGCCTCCTGGCGGCAGAAGCTTTCTTT

size: NA
D: NA
J: TRBJ2-2
V: TRBV7-2
CDR3: CASSLKYSGELFF
DNA: TGTGCCAGCAGCTTGAAATACTCCGGGGAGCTGTTTTTT

size: NA
D: TRBD2
J: TRBJ2-3
V: TRBV6-2/TRBV6-3
CDR3: CASRTRDYTDTQYF
DNA: TGTGCCAGCAGAACTCGGGACTACACAGATACGCAGTATTTT

size: NA
D: NA
J: TRBJ1-1
V: TRBV20-1
CDR3: CSARWPGKTEAFF
DNA: TGCAGTGCTAGATGGCCAGGGAAAACTGAAGCTTTCTTT

size: NA
D: NA
J: TRBJ2-1
V: TRBV5-2
CDR3: CASNPGVGNEQFF
DNA: TGTGCCAGCAACCCAGGGGTCGGCAATGAGCAGTTCTTC

size: NA
D: TRBD1
J: TRBJ2-7
V: TRBV10-3
CDR3: CAVVEGQVAYEQYF
DNA: TGTGCCGTCGTAGAGGGACAGGTCGCCTACGAGCAGTACTTC

size: NA
D: NA
J: TRBJ1-2
V: TRBV27
CDR3: CASSLTGQNYGYTF
DNA: TGTGCCAGCAGTTTAACGGGACAAAACTATGGCTACACCTTC

size: many
D: TRBD2
J: TRBJ2-1
V: TRBV25-1
CDR3: CASSESRTSGVGNEQFF
DNA: TGTGCCAGCAGTGAATCGCGGACTAGCGGGGTAGGAAATGAGCAGTTCTTC

size: NA
D: NA
J: TRBJ1-6
V: TRBV5-1
CDR3: CASSLFGLIYNSPLHF
DNA: TGCGCCAGCAGCTTGTTTGGTTTAATTTATAATTCACCCCTCCACTTT

size: NA
D: TRBD1
J: TRBJ1-2
V: TRBV2
CDR3: CASRTRGLWGYTF
DNA: TGTGCCAGCAGGACCAGGGGGCTCTGGGGCTACACCTTC

size: NA
D: TRBD1
J: TRBJ2-7
V: TRBV6-1
CDR3: CASSEVRDRSYF
DNA: TGTGCCAGCAGTGAAGTTAGGGACAGGTCGTACTTC

size: few
D: NA
J: TRBJ2-1
V: TRBV5-1
CDR3: CASSRGSPYNEQFF
DNA: TGCGCCAGCAGCCGTGGGAGTCCCTACAATGAGCAGTTCTTC

size: few
D: NA
J: TRBJ2-1
V: TRBV12-3/TRBV12-4
CDR3: CASSAVDEQFF
DNA: TGTGCCAGCAGTGCTGTTGATGAGCAGTTCTTC

size: NA
D: NA
J: TRBJ2-3
V: TRBV4-3
CDR3: CASSQVGLYGPSTDTQYF
DNA: TGCGCCAGCAGCCAAGTAGGCCTCTACGGACCTAGCACAGATACGCAGTATTTT

size: NA
D: TRBD2
J: TRBJ2-3
V: TRBV5-5
CDR3: CASSLLSGGSTDTQYF
DNA: TGTGCCAGCAGCTTACTTAGCGGGGGATCCACAGATACGCAGTATTTT

size: NA
D: NA
J: TRBJ2-5
V: TRBV7-3
CDR3: CASSLTGLATETQYF
DNA: TGTGCCAGCAGCTTAACGGGGCTAGCGACCGAGACCCAGTACTTC

size: NA
D: NA
J: TRBJ1-2
V: TRBV7-8
CDR3: CASSLGAGPGGYTF
DNA: TGTGCCAGCAGCTTAGGAGCAGGGCCCGGTGGCTACACCTTC

size: NA
D: NA
J: TRBJ2-7
V: TRBV4-3
CDR3: CASSQERVVHEQYF
DNA: TGCGCCAGCAGCCAAGAGCGGGTCGTCCACGAGCAGTACTTC

size: NA
D: NA
J: TRBJ2-1
V: TRBV5-1
CDR3: CACSASDSRPNEQFF
DNA: TGCGCCTGCAGCGCTTCGGACAGTCGCCCCAATGAGCAGTTCTTC

size: NA
D: NA
J: TRBJ2-2
V: TRBV20-1
CDR3: CSARDDVVGGTGELFF
DNA: TGCAGTGCTAGAGACGACGTAGTAGGGGGCACCGGGGAGCTGTTTTTT

size: few
D: NA
J: TRBJ1-4
V: TRBV6-1
CDR3: CASSELLQVEKLFF
DNA: TGTGCCAGCAGTGAACTCCTTCAGGTCGAAAAACTGTTTTTT

size: NA
D: NA
J: TRBJ2-7
V: TRBV27
CDR3: CASSLSRGRVHEQYF
DNA: TGTGCCAGCAGTTTATCGCGGGGGCGGGTACACGAGCAGTACTTC

size: NA
D: NA
J: TRBJ2-7
V: TRBV20-1
CDR3: CSARVGLFREQYF
DNA: TGCAGTGCTAGAGTAGGTTTGTTTCGCGAGCAGTACTTC

size: NA
D: NA
J: TRBJ2-7
V: TRBV29-1
CDR3: CSAAGERSSYEQYF
DNA: TGCAGCGCCGCAGGGGAGCGTAGCTCCTACGAGCAGTACTTC

size: NA
D: NA
J: TRBJ1-2
V: TRBV6-2/TRBV6-3
CDR3: CASSYLRVTGHGYTF
DNA: TGTGCCAGCAGCTATCTCCGGGTCACCGGTCATGGCTACACCTTC

size: NA
D: TRBD2
J: TRBJ2-1
V: TRBV7-2
CDR3: CASSLEAASGTGQFF
DNA: TGTGCCAGCAGCTTAGAAGCGGCTAGCGGTACGGGGCAGTTCTTC

size: few
D: NA
J: TRBJ2-7
V: TRBV27
CDR3: CASSYRSNYEQYF
DNA: TGTGCCAGCAGTTATCGTAGCAACTACGAGCAGTACTTC

size: NA
D: NA
J: TRBJ2-1
V: TRBV20-1
CDR3: CSARDLRGRGEQFF
DNA: TGCAGTGCTAGAGATTTGCGGGGGCGGGGGGAGCAGTTCTTC

size: NA
D: NA
J: TRBJ2-7
V: TRBV7-9
CDR3: CASSLAPAGFYEQYF
DNA: TGTGCCAGCAGCTTAGCCCCCGCTGGGTTCTACGAGCAGTACTTC

size: NA
D: TRBD1
J: TRBJ2-5
V: TRBV9
CDR3: CASSVVGSLQGETQYF
DNA: TGTGCCAGCAGCGTAGTTGGCAGTCTACAGGGGGAGACCCAGTACTTC

size: many
D: TRBD1
J: TRBJ1-2
V: TRBV6-1
CDR3: CASRRGITGGNGYTF
DNA: TGTGCCAGCAGACGCGGCATCACAGGGGGAAATGGCTACACCTTC

size: NA
D: NA
J: TRBJ2-7
V: TRBV5-1
CDR3: CASTFTRGLRDEQYF
DNA: TGCGCCAGCACCTTTACTAGGGGCCTAAGGGACGAGCAGTACTTC

size: few
D: TRBD1
J: TRBJ2-7
V: TRBV12-3/TRBV12-4
CDR3: CASSLRQGWSYEQYF
DNA: TGTGCCAGCAGTCTAAGACAGGGTTGGTCCTACGAGCAGTACTTC

size: NA
D: NA
J: TRBJ2-5
V: TRBV9
CDR3: CASSVGPISGWFGTQYF
DNA: TGTGCCAGCAGCGTAGGCCCCATAAGCGGGTGGTTCGGGACCCAGTACTTC

size: NA
D: NA
J: TRBJ2-3
V: TRBV12-3/TRBV12-4
CDR3: CASSLSGSPQYF
DNA: TGTGCCAGCAGTCTGAGCGGTTCCCCCCAGTATTTT

size: many
D: NA
J: TRBJ1-1
V: TRBV29-1
CDR3: CSVKTRDFDRMNTEAFF
DNA: TGCAGCGTTAAAACCAGGGACTTCGATAGGATGAACACTGAAGCTTTCTTT

size: few
D: TRBD1
J: TRBJ1-4
V: TRBV10-3
CDR3: CAITGGAGEKLFF
DNA: TGTGCCATTACAGGGGGCGCAGGCGAAAAACTGTTTTTT

size: NA
D: NA
J: TRBJ2-1
V: TRBV9
CDR3: CASGDQGVWGNEQFF
DNA: TGTGCCAGCGGCGACCAGGGCGTGTGGGGGAATGAGCAGTTCTTC

size: NA
D: NA
J: TRBJ2-7
V: TRBV12-3/TRBV12-4
CDR3: CASSFSPGQGPEQYF
DNA: TGTGCCAGCAGTTTTTCCCCCGGGCAAGGCCCCGAGCAGTACTTC

size: NA
D: NA
J: TRBJ1-2
V: TRBV30
CDR3: CASEKGSRYGYTF
DNA: TGTGCCTCGGAGAAGGGGAGTAGATATGGCTACACCTTC

size: NA
D: NA
J: TRBJ2-5
V: TRBV20-1
CDR3: CSARTIQETQYF
DNA: TGCAGTGCTAGGACTATACAAGAGACCCAGTACTTC

size: many
D: NA
J: TRBJ2-6
V: TRBV6-4
CDR3: CASSEGQSSGANVLTF
DNA: TGTGCCAGCAGTGAGGGGCAGAGCTCTGGGGCCAACGTCCTGACTTTC

size: few
D: TRBD2
J: TRBJ2-1
V: TRBV28
CDR3: CASSSHSGGTTNSMDEQFF
DNA: TGTGCCAGCAGTTCTCACTCGGGTGGGACTACGAATTCGATGGATGAGCAGTTCTTC

size: few
D: NA
J: TRBJ2-1
V: TRBV5-6
CDR3: CASSLNTGFSYNEQFF
DNA: TGTGCCAGCAGCTTGAATACAGGGTTCTCCTACAATGAGCAGTTCTTC

size: NA
D: NA
J: TRBJ2-5
V: TRBV9
CDR3: CASSVSQGGETQYF
DNA: TGTGCCAGCAGCGTATCTCAGGGTGGCGAGACCCAGTACTTC

size: few
D: NA
J: TRBJ2-5
V: TRBV5-1
CDR3: CASSFGLRQETQYF
DNA: TGCGCCAGCAGCTTCGGACTACGCCAAGAGACCCAGTACTTC